A single sample gave rise to the 14 T cell receptor beta chains below, sequenced in a study of B cell selection in AIRE deficiency (dated by TCRdb to the late 2010s). The library was generated by the immunoSEQ multiplex PCR assay. In TCRdb, the immuneACCESS table is reduced to in-frame sequences with V and J assigned. These tables do not hold every clone; where another copy was compared, an unresolved V gene accounts for under half, and the others remain unexplained. Across this sample there are tens of thousands of clones, with around 92% seen only once. Jointly, the top ten make up 1.1% of the sample. Regulatory T cells were sorted as cells that were CD4+CD25hiCD127low/negative. The sample taken for sequencing was CD4+CD25+ Tregs sorted from PBMCs. These TCRs come from a human donor in good health.

V gene TRBV7-8 combines with J gene TRBJ2-7, with D possibly matching TRBD2 (6 bases). Germline CDR1 is SGHVS and CDR2 is FQNEAQ. V gave up 5 bases and J gave up 4 bases, with 9 bases separating them. The CDR3 sequence is 12 residues long. For the CDR3, the DNA is TGTGCCAGCAGCCGTAGCGGATACGAGCAGTACTTC. Its translation: CASSRSGYEQYF.

J is TRBJ2-1 and V is TRBV29-1, with D perhaps being TRBD1 or TRBD2 (6 bases each). The V end lost 2 bases, the J end lost 0 bases, and 17 bases lay between the germline ends. The germline gives CDR1 SQVTM, CDR2 ANQGSEA. This CDR3 spans 17 amino acids. In DNA form, the CDR3 reads TGCAGCGTTGAAAGGGGGGCAGGCCAATACTCCTACAATGAGCAGTTCTTC. Encoded protein: CSVERGAGQYSYNEQFF.

The rearrangement joins TRBV5-1 to TRBJ1-1; D gene uncertain. Looked up from germline, CDR1 is SGHRS and CDR2 is YFSETQ. Trimming removed 4 bases at V and 2 bases at J, with 21 bases between. This CDR3 has 17 amino acids. Here the CDR3 reads CASSPAIFSLDNTEAFF. Written as DNA, the CDR3 is TGCGCCAGCAGCCCGGCCATTTTCAGCCTGGATAACACTGAAGCTTTCTTT. Supplemented by reference TRBV5-1 and TRBJ1-1, the full variable domain reads KAGVTQTPRYLIKTRGQQVTLSCSPISGHRSVSWYQQTPGQGLQFLFEYFSETQRNKGNFPGRFSGRQFSNSRSEMNVSTLELGDSALYLCASSPAIFSLDNTEAFFGQGTRLTVV.

The chain uses TRBV9 and TRBJ2-1; D tentatively reads TRBD1 or TRBD2 (5 bases each). Germline loops: CDR1 SGDLS, CDR2 YYNGEE. V was cut by 4 bases and J by 0 bases, with 14 bases left in between. The CDR3 sequence is 16 residues long. This CDR3 is CASSPDSRGSYNEQFF. For the CDR3, the DNA is TGTGCCAGCAGCCCTGACAGCCGGGGCTCCTACAATGAGCAGTTCTTC.

The chain carries TRBV4-3 and TRBJ1-6, with a possible D match to TRBD1 (6 bases). This CDR3 comprises 13 residues. Germline CDR1 and CDR2: LGHNA and YSLEER. V lost 0 bases, J lost 10 bases, and 7 bases lay in between. CDR3 loop: CASSQDRGSPLHF. Written as DNA, the CDR3 is TGCGCCAGCAGCCAAGACAGGGGATCACCCCTCCACTTT.

The J gene is TRBJ1-2, the V gene TRBV7-8, with TRBD1 as a possible D gene (5 bases). The CDR3 consists of 13 residues. Trimming shortened V by 1 base and J by 7 bases, and 10 bases separated the two germline ends. Germline V gene sequence: CDR1 SGHVS, CDR2 FQNEAQ. This chain's CDR3 is CASSLVQGTGYTF. CDR3 nucleotide sequence: TGTGCCAGCAGCTTAGTCCAGGGAACTGGCTACACCTTC.

The chain employs TRBV5-1 and TRBJ1-3; D is unresolved. The CDR3 totals 16 residues. Germline V gene lookup returns CDR1 SGHRS and CDR2 YFSETQ. V was clipped by 4 bases and J by 2 bases, with 16 bases between them. CDR3 loop: CASSPTSGRTGNTIYF. CDR3 DNA sequence: TGCGCCAGCAGCCCCACATCCGGCAGAACTGGAAACACCATATATTTT. The whole variable domain, remainder taken from reference TRBV5-1 and TRBJ1-3, is KAGVTQTPRYLIKTRGQQVTLSCSPISGHRSVSWYQQTPGQGLQFLFEYFSETQRNKGNFPGRFSGRQFSNSRSEMNVSTLELGDSALYLCASSPTSGRTGNTIYFGEGSWLTVV.

This clone was counted between two and nine times. The V and J genes are TRBV6-6 and TRBJ1-2; tentative D call: TRBD1 (5 bases). The length of the CDR3 is 16 residues. Trimming cost V 0 bases and J 5 bases, with 16 bases left between them. Germline V gene data show CDR1 as MNHNY and CDR2 as SVGAGI (reference sequence). CDR3 nucleotide sequence: TGTGCCAGCAGTTACTCGGTGGCAGGGACTTGGTATGGCTACACCTTC. This translates into CASSYSVAGTWYGYTF.

The V call is TRBV7-7, the J call TRBJ2-5, with D perhaps matching TRBD1 or TRBD2 (5 bases each). CDR1 is SSHAT, CDR2 FNYEAQ, per germline (reference sequence). V was shortened by 5 bases and J by 9 bases, with 22 bases between the two germline ends. This CDR3 comprises 15 residues. The CDR3, as DNA: TGTGCCAGCAGCGAGACCGGGACCGCCGTTGGGGCCCAGTACTTC. The encoded protein is CASSETGTAVGAQYF.

The chain couples TRBV27 to TRBJ2-1; D remains ambiguous. Between the trimmed V and J ends, which lost 0 bases and 8 bases, there was a span of 5 bases. This CDR3 has 12 residues. Per germline, CDR1 MNHEY and CDR2 SMNVEV (reference sequence). CDR3 loop: CASSLSVDEQFF. In DNA form, the CDR3 reads TGTGCCAGCAGTTTATCAGTGGATGAGCAGTTCTTC.

The chain combines TRBV14 with TRBJ2-3; 8 bases match TRBD2. Trimming took 4 bases from V and 5 from J; bases not matched to a gene: 5. From germline, CDR1 is SGHDN and CDR2 FVKESK. This CDR3 is 14 amino acids long. The CDR3: CASSPSGGRDTQYF. The CDR3 DNA sequence: TGTGCCAGCAGCCCCTCGGGGGGGAGAGATACGCAGTATTTT.

This clone was counted a single time. The V gene is TRBV15, the J gene TRBJ1-2; TRBD1 agrees at 7 bases. Unmatched junction bases numbered 8, after V lost 5 bases and J lost 8 bases. Per the germline V gene, CDR1 is LNHNV and CDR2 is YYDKDF (reference sequence). This CDR3 has 13 amino acids. Written as DNA, the CDR3 is TGTGCCACCAGCCCAGACAGGGTGGGAGGCTACACCTTC. Translating it yields CATSPDRVGGYTF. Variable domain in full (rest from reference TRBV15 and TRBJ1-2): DAMVIQNPRYQVTQFGKPVTLSCSQTLNHNVMYWYQQKSSQAPKLLFHYYDKDFNNEADTPDNFQSRRPNTSFCFLDIRSPGLGDTAMYLCATSPDRVGGYTFGSGTRLTVV.

This CDR3 reads CASSVKGGLQETQYF. In DNA form, the CDR3 reads TGTGCCAGCAGCGTTAAGGGGGGGCTTCAAGAGACCCAGTACTTC. The chain employs TRBV11-2 and TRBJ2-5, with TRBD2 as a possible D gene (7 bases). The CDR3 length is 15 residues. V was shortened by 5 bases and J by 2 bases, with 15 bases between the two germline ends. Germline V lookup: CDR1 SGHAT, CDR2 FQNNGV.

V usage is TRBV18 and J usage is TRBJ2-4; D possibly corresponds to TRBD2 (6 bases). Trimming took off 0 bases at V and 0 bases at J, with 15 bases between the two ends. Germline CDR1 is KGHSH and CDR2 is LQKENI. The CDR3 has 18 amino acids. The CDR3 reads CASSPPKAGGLAKNIQYF. CDR3 sequence (DNA): TGTGCCAGCTCACCACCGAAGGCCGGGGGTCTAGCCAAAAACATTCAGTACTTC.